This passage covers 15 T cell receptor beta chains from one sample sequenced in a study of blood T cell repertoires in COVID-19. TCRdb's copy holds only in-frame clones and misses some; the assay was immunoSEQ multiplex PCR. Here the sample spans roughly 200,000 clones, 88% being singletons. Sequenced: peripheral blood. These receptors all stem from a man aged 18 to 29 with active or convalescent COVID-19.

V and J are TRBV11-2 and TRBJ1-4; 9 bases fit TRBD1. Germline lookup yields CDR1 SGHAT and CDR2 FQNNGV. Trimming removed 5 bases from V and 8 bases from J; junction bases left unmatched: 12. The CDR3 is made up of 16 amino acids. CDR3 nucleotides: TGTGCCAGCAGCGCGACTGGGGGACAGGGAGGAGAAAAACTGTTTTTT. It encodes CASSATGGQGGEKLFF.

V gene TRBV18 combines with J gene TRBJ2-1; 10 bases map to TRBD1. After removal of 1 base from V and 8 bases from J, the junction contained 5 bases not matched to a gene. Germline CDR1 reads KGHSH; CDR2 reads LQKENI. The length of the CDR3 is 15 residues. CDR3 nucleotide sequence: TGTGCCAGCTCACCACTGGGACAGGGGCGGGATGAGCAGTTCTTC. Its protein product is CASSPLGQGRDEQFF.

The genes are TRBV9 and TRBJ2-1; 10 nucleotides align to TRBD2. The CDR3 consists of 15 residues. With V trimmed by 0 bases and J by 4 bases, 1 base remained unmatched. Germline assignment: CDR1 SGDLS and CDR2 YYNGEE. This CDR3 is CASSVDSGGYNEQFF. The CDR3, as DNA: TGTGCCAGCAGCGTAGATAGCGGGGGGTACAATGAGCAGTTCTTC.

The gene calls are TRBV7-2 and TRBJ2-5; 10 bases match TRBD2. Germline V lookup: CDR1 SGHTA, CDR2 FQGNSA. The CDR3 runs to 18 residues. The trim removed 1 base at V and 2 bases at J, leaving 10 bases unmatched. CDR3: CASSLVYSGGHPQETQYF. The CDR3 coding sequence is TGTGCCAGCAGCTTAGTTTATAGCGGGGGGCACCCACAAGAGACCCAGTACTTC.

V usage is TRBV10-3 and J usage is TRBJ2-2, with TRBD2 matching over 11 bases. Germline assignment: CDR1 ENHRY and CDR2 SYGVKD. Trimming at V came to 7 bases and at J to 5 bases, leaving 12 bases not matched to a gene. CDR3 length equals 17 residues. For the CDR3, the DNA is TGTGCCATCAAGGAACCTGAGGGACTAGCGGATACCGGGGAGCTGTTTTTT. This encodes CAIKEPEGLADTGELFF.

The rearrangement uses TRBV2 and TRBJ1-1, with D possibly TRBD1 on 6 matching bases. In germline, CDR1 is SNHLY, CDR2 FYNNEI. The CDR3 has 16 residues. V was clipped by 7 bases and J by 2 bases, with 20 bases between them. This CDR3 is CASNPLETGHNTEAFF. The CDR3, as DNA: TGTGCCAGCAATCCTTTAGAGACAGGACATAACACTGAAGCTTTCTTT.

J is TRBJ2-4 and V is TRBV18; D is possibly TRBD2 (5 bases). Germline V gene data show CDR1 as KGHSH and CDR2 as LQKENI. The CDR3 runs to 15 residues. Trimming cost V 3 bases and J 4 bases, with 13 bases left between them. This CDR3 is CASSPGQPGKNIQYF. The CDR3 DNA follows: TGTGCCAGCTCACCGGGTCAGCCGGGGAAAAACATTCAGTACTTC.

The rearrangement joins TRBV27 to TRBJ2-1; tentative D call: TRBD2 (7 bases). V dropped 4 bases and J dropped 2 bases, with 12 bases sitting between them. The CDR3 is 15 amino acids. Looked up from germline, CDR1 is MNHEY and CDR2 is SMNVEV (reference sequence). CDR3 sequence: CASSWGGQPYNEQFF. The DNA of the CDR3 is TGTGCCAGCAGTTGGGGGGGCCAGCCCTACAATGAGCAGTTCTTC.

This sequence joins TRBV11-2 and TRBJ2-1, with D perhaps TRBD2 (6 bases). The ends were cut back, 5 bases at V and 4 bases at J, with 18 bases in the middle. The V gene's germline CDR1 is SGHAT and CDR2 FQNNGV. The CDR3 runs to 16 residues. As DNA, the CDR3 is TGTGCCAGCAGCCCCAGAGGAGGGCCACCATACAATGAGCAGTTCTTC. Translation gives CASSPRGGPPYNEQFF.

The chain recombines TRBV15 with TRBJ2-1, with TRBD1 identical over 7 bases. Germline trimming cut 5 bases from V and 4 bases from J; bases unmatched to any gene: 8. Germline values: CDR1 LNHNV, CDR2 YYDKDF (reference sequence). The CDR3 runs to 15 residues. Written as DNA, the CDR3 is TGTGCCACCAGCTCACGACAGGGATCGTACAATGAGCAGTTCTTC. Residues: CATSSRQGSYNEQFF.

V and J are TRBV27 and TRBJ2-7, with 9 bases that match TRBD1. The CDR3 has 15 residues. CDR1 is MNHEY, CDR2 SMNVEV, per germline (reference sequence). J lost 2 bases, V lost 5 bases, and 7 bases had no gene match. CDR3 loop: CASSPTGGAPYEQYF. The CDR3 nucleotides are TGTGCCAGCAGTCCTACAGGGGGCGCCCCCTACGAGCAGTACTTC.

This clone was seen only a few times. V usage is TRBV4-2 and J usage is TRBJ1-3, with D tentatively TRBD1 (6 bases). V lost 0 bases to trimming and J lost 3 bases, with 6 bases between them. Germline values: CDR1 LGHNA, CDR2 YNFKEQ. The length of the CDR3 is 14 residues. The chain's CDR3 is CASSQEDSGNTIYF. The CDR3 nucleotides read TGTGCCAGCAGCCAAGAGGACAGTGGAAACACCATATATTTT.

The J gene is TRBJ2-1, the V gene TRBV29-1, with 10 positions matching TRBD2. From germline, CDR1 is SQVTM and CDR2 ANQGSEA. CDR3 length: 12 amino acids. The V segment lost 7 bases and the J segment 6 bases; nucleotides outside the gene matches: 3. The CDR3 DNA reads as TGCAGCGCCGGACTAGCGGCCAATGAGCAGTTCTTC. Translated, it gives CSAGLAANEQFF.

This chain connects TRBV7-8 to TRBJ2-2; 10 positions match TRBD2. The length of the CDR3 is 19 residues. V trimming: 6 bases; J trimming: 3 bases; junction bases outside the gene matches: 16. Germline V CDR1 and CDR2: SGHVS, FQNEAQ. The CDR3 region is CASRDGVPSGRADTGELFF. The CDR3 nucleotides are TGTGCCAGCAGAGATGGAGTTCCAAGCGGGAGGGCCGACACCGGGGAGCTGTTTTTT.

The count of this clone is one. The chain joins TRBV3-1 (or the pseudogene TRBV3-2) to TRBJ2-7, with D tentatively TRBD1 (6 bases). V was clipped by 0 bases and J by 0 bases, with 12 bases between them. This CDR3 spans 16 amino acids. CDR1 is LGHDT, CDR2 YNNKEL, per germline (reference sequence). CDR3: CASSQEAGASSYEQYF. Here the CDR3 DNA reads TGTGCCAGCAGCCAAGAAGCAGGGGCCTCCTCCTACGAGCAGTACTTC.